This T cell receptor (beta chain) was identified in a study of shared clonotypes between healthy human individuals. Across the whole study: Each donor's CD4 naive and CD4 memory cells filled three plates apiece, CD8 naive two, and CD8 memory one.

The authors loaded around 190 ng DNA, 27,000 or so T cell genomes, into sorted-subset replicate PCRs. Clones were sequenced by immunoSEQ multiplex PCR, and TCRdb holds only the in-frame ones, with some missing. Of around 2.1 million clones in the sample, under 97% were seen once. V lost 3 bases and J lost 4; bases outside the gene matches: 6. The CDR3 covers 15 residues. CDR1 SNHLY and CDR2 FYNNEI come from the germline V gene. The sequence was collected from a man aged 18 to 35 in good health. The chain recombines TRBV2 with TRBJ1-2; 9 positions match TRBD1. The sequenced sample consisted of naive CD4+ T cells sorted from blood. Subset in this sample: CD45RA+ positively selected. The CDR3 region is CASSEGQGLAYGYTF. For the CDR3, the DNA is TGTGCCAGCAGTGAGGGACAGGGTTTGGCCTATGGCTACACCTTC.